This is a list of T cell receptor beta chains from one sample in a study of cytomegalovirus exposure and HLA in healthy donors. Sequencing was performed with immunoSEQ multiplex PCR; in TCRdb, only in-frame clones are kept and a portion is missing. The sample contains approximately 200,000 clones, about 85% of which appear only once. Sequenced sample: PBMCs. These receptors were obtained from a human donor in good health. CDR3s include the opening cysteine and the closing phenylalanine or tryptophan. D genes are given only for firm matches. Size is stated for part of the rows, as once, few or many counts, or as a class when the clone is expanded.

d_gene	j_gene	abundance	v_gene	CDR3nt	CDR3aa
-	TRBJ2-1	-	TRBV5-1	TGCGCCAGCAGCTTGGCCGAAGGGGTGGCGAGTGCCTACAATGAGCAGTTCTTC	CASSLAEGVASAYNEQFF
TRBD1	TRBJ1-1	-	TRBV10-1	TGCGCCAGCAGCGCCACAGGGGCCACTGAAGCTTTCTTT	CASSATGATEAFF
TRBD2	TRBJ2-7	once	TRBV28	TGTGCCAGCGGAAGAGGACTAGCGGGAGCTTACGAGCAGTACTTC	CASGRGLAGAYEQYF
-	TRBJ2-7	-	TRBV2	TGTGCCAGCAGTGAAGCGTACTCGGGGGAGCAGTACTTC	CASSEAYSGEQYF
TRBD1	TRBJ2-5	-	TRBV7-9	TGTGCCAGCAGCTTAAGCGGCAGGGGGAAGCAGTACTTC	CASSLSGRGKQYF
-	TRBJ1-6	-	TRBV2	TGTGCCAGCAGTGAAAGACAGCCAAGCTCCTATAATTCACCCCTCCACTTT	CASSERQPSSYNSPLHF
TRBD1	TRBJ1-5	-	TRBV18	TGTGCCAGCTCACCACCCGGACAGGGGGGTGGCAATCAGCCCCAGCATTTT	CASSPPGQGGGNQPQHF
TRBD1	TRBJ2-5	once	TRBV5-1	TGCGCCAGCAGCTTGGCGGACAGGGAGACCCAGTACTTC	CASSLADRETQYF
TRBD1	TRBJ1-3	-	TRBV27	TGTGCCAGCAGTTTGACAGGGGTGGGCGGAAACACCATATATTTT	CASSLTGVGGNTIYF
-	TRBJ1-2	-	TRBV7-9	TGTGCCAGCAGCGCTCACAGGGTTTATGGCTACACCTTC	CASSAHRVYGYTF
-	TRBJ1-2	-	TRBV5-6	TGTGCCAGCAGCTTGGCAGGGGTCCACTATGACTACACCTTC	CASSLAGVHYDYTF
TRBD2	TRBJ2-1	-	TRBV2	TGTGCCAGCAGTGAGTTTTTGACTAGCGGGAGTCTAAATGAGCAGTTCTTC	CASSEFLTSGSLNEQFF
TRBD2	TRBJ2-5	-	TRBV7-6	TGTGCCAGCAGCCCCGGACTAGCGGGAGGGGAGACCCAGTACTTC	CASSPGLAGGETQYF
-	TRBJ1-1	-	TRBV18	TGTGCCAGCTCACCCCTAGACTACACTGAAGCTTTCTTT	CASSPLDYTEAFF
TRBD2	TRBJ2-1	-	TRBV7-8	TGTGCCAGCAGCTTAGCGGTAACTAGCGGGAGGGCAGGGAATGAGCAGTTCTTC	CASSLAVTSGRAGNEQFF
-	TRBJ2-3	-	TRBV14	TGTGCCAGCAGCCAAGATCGGGTCAAGCAGTATTTT	CASSQDRVKQYF